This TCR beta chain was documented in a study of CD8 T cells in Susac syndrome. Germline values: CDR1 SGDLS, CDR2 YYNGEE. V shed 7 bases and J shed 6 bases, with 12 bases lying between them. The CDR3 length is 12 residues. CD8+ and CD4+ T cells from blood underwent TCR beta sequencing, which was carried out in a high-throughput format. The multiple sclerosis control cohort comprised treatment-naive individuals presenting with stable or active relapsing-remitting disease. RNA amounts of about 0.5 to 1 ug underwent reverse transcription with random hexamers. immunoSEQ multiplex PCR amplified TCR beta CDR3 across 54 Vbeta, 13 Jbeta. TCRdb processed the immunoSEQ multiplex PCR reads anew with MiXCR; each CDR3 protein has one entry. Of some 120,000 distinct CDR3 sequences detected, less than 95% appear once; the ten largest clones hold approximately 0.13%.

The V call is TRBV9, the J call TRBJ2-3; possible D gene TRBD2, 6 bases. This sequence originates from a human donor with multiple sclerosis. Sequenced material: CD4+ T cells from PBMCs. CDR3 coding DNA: TGTGCCAGCCACGGCGCGGGGGATACGCAGTATTTT. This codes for CASHGAGDTQYF.